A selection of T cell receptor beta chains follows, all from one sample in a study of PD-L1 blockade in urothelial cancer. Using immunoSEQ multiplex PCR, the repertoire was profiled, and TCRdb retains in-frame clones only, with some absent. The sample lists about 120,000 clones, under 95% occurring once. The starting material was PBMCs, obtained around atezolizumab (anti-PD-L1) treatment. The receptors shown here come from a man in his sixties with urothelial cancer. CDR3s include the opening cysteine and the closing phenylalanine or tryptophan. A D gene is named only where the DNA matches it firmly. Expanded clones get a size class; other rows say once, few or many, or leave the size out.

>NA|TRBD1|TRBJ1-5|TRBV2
CASSESVRTGMWQPQHF
TGTGCCAGCAGTGAATCCGTCCGGACAGGGATGTGGCAGCCCCAGCATTTT
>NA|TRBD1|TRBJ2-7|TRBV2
CASLQDRGEQYF
TGTGCCAGCCTCCAGGACAGGGGCGAGCAGTACTTC
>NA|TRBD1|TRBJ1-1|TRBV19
CASWDSSITSNTEAFF
TGTGCCAGTTGGGACAGTTCAATTACGTCGAACACTGAAGCTTTCTTT
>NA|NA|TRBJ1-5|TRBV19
CASSRVGRGTHQPQHF
TGTGCCAGTAGTAGGGTCGGCAGGGGCACACATCAGCCCCAGCATTTT
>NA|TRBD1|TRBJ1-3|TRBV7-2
CASTPSRDRGGNTIYF
TGTGCCAGCACCCCAAGCCGGGACAGGGGAGGAAACACCATATATTTT
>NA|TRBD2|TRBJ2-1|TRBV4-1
CASRRLATGSSNEQFF
TGCGCCAGCAGGCGACTAGCCACGGGATCCTCCAATGAGCAGTTCTTC
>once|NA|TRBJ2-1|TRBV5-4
CASSNRLPLGYSYNEQFF
TGTGCCAGCAGCAACCGGCTCCCGTTGGGCTACTCCTACAATGAGCAGTTCTTC
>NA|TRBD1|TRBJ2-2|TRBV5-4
CASSDGQDGELFF
TGTGCCAGCAGCGATGGACAGGACGGGGAGCTGTTTTTT
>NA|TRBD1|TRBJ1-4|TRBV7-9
CASSSGGLTTNEKLFF
TGTGCCAGCAGCTCAGGGGGGCTTACAACTAATGAAAAACTGTTTTTT
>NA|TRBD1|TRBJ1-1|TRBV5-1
CASSLETGVNTEAFF
TGCGCCAGCAGCTTGGAGACAGGGGTTAACACTGAAGCTTTCTTT
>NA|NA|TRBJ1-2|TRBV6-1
CASRRDSSGYTF
TGTGCCAGCAGGAGGGATTCTTCTGGCTACACCTTC
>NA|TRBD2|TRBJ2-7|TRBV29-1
CSVFGTSGAQSYEQYF
TGCAGCGTTTTCGGGACTAGCGGGGCGCAATCCTACGAGCAGTACTTC
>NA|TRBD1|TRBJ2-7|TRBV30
CAWGTGTGIPYEQYF
TGTGCCTGGGGGACCGGGACAGGGATCCCCTACGAGCAGTACTTC
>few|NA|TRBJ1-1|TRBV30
CAWNKDSEAFF
TGTGCCTGGAACAAGGACTCTGAAGCTTTCTTT
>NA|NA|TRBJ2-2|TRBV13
CASSFSVGELFF
TGTGCCAGCAGCTTTAGTGTCGGGGAGCTGTTTTTT
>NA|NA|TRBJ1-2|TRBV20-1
CSAYPRVGYTF
TGCAGTGCTTATCCCAGGGTGGGCTACACCTTC
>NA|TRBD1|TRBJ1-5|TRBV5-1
CASSPRRDRGYQPQHF
TGCGCCAGCAGCCCCCGCCGGGACAGGGGGTATCAGCCCCAGCATTTT
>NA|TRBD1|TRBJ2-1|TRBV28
CASSPGTGGGEQFF
TGTGCCAGCAGTCCCGGGACAGGGGGAGGTGAGCAGTTCTTC
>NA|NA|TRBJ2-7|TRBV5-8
CASSLGAGTYSYEQYF
TGTGCCAGCAGCTTGGGAGCGGGTACCTACTCCTACGAGCAGTACTTC
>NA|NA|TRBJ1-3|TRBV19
CASSRGNSGNTIYF
TGTGCCAGTAGCCGGGGGAACTCTGGAAACACCATATATTTT
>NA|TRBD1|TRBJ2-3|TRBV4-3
CASSQFLDRDGKTDTQYF
TGCGCCAGCAGCCAATTCCTTGACAGGGACGGCAAGACAGATACGCAGTATTTT
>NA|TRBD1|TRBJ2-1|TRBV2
CASNRRDRGQFF
TGTGCCAGCAACCGCCGGGACAGGGGGCAGTTCTTC
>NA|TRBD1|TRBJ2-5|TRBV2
CASTLDRGGETQYF
TGTGCCAGCACACTTGACAGGGGGGGAGAGACCCAGTACTTC
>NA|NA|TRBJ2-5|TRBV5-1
CASSAGTNQETQYF
TGCGCCAGCAGCGCGGGCACAAACCAAGAGACCCAGTACTTC
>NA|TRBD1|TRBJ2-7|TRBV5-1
CASSPRQGATYEQYF
TGCGCCAGCAGCCCAAGACAGGGGGCCACCTACGAGCAGTACTTC
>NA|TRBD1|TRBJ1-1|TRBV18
CASSTKDRGQFGEAFF
TGTGCCAGCTCAACAAAAGACAGGGGGCAATTTGGTGAAGCTTTCTTT
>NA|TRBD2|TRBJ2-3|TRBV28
CASSLWSGRTTDTQYF
TGTGCCAGCAGTTTATGGTCCGGGAGGACGACAGATACGCAGTATTTT
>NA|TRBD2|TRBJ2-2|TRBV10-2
CASSDLLAGLNTGELFF
TGCGCCAGCAGTGACCTATTAGCGGGGTTGAACACCGGGGAGCTGTTTTTT
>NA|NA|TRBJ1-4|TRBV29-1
CSVAGGGLRNEKLFF
TGCAGCGTCGCTGGGGGGGGACTGAGAAATGAAAAACTGTTTTTT
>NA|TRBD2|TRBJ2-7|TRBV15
CATSRDPGTSGYSYEQYF
TGTGCCACCAGCAGAGACCCCGGGACTAGCGGGTATTCCTACGAGCAGTACTTC
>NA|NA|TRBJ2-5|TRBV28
CASSSALGSETQYF
TGTGCCAGCAGTTCCGCGCTGGGGAGTGAGACCCAGTACTTC
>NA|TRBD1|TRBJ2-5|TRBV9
CASSLRDREVETQYF
TGTGCCAGCAGCCTAAGGGACAGGGAGGTGGAGACCCAGTACTTC
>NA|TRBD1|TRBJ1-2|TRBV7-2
CASSLRQGDGYTF
TGTGCCAGCAGCCTACGACAGGGCGATGGCTACACCTTC